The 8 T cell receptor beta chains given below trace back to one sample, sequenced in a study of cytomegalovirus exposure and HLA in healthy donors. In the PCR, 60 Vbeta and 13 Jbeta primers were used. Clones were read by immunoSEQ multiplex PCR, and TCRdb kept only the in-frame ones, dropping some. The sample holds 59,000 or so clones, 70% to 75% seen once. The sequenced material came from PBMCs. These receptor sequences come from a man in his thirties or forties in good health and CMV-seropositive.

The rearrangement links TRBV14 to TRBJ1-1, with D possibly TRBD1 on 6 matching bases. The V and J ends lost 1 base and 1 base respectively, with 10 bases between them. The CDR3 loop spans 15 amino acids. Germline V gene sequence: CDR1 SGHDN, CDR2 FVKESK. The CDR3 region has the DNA TGTGCCAGCAGCCAAGGAAGGACAGAGAACACTGAAGCTTTCTTT. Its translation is CASSQGRTENTEAFF.

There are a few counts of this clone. Here the CDR3 DNA reads TGTGCCAGCAGGACTAGCGCCGGGGAGCTGTTTTTT. It encodes CASRTSAGELFF. The chain joins TRBV28 to TRBJ2-2, with 8 bases fitting TRBD2. The CDR3 has 12 residues. CDR1 and CDR2 from the germline V gene are MDHEN and SYDVKM. Trimming cost V 6 bases and J 6 bases; bases outside gene matches: 0. The full variable domain, in which reference TRBV28 and TRBJ2-2 provide the parts outside the CDR3, is DVKVTQSSRYLVKRTGEKVFLECVQDMDHENMFWYRQDPGLGLRLIYFSYDVKMKEKGDIPEGYSVSREKKERFSLILESASTNQTSMYLCASRTSAGELFFGEGSRLTVL.

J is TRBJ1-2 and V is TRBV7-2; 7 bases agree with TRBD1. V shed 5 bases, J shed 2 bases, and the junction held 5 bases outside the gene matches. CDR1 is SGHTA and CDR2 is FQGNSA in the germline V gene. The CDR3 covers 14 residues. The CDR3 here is CASSPRQGNYGYTF. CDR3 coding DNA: TGTGCCAGCAGCCCTCGACAGGGAAACTATGGCTACACCTTC.

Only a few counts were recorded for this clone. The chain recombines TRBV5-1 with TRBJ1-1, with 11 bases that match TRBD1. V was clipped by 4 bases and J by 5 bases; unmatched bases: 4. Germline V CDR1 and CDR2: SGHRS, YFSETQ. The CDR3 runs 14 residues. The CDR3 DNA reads TGCGCCAGCAGCATGGGACAGGGGGGAACTGAAGCTTTCTTT. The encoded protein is CASSMGQGGTEAFF.

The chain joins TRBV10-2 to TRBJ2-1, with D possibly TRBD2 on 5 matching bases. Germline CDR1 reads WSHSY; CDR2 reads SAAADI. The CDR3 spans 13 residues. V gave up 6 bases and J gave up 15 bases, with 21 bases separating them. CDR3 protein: CASRPTRETSAFF. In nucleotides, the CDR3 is TGCGCCAGCAGACCAACGAGGGAGACCTCGGCGTTCTTC.

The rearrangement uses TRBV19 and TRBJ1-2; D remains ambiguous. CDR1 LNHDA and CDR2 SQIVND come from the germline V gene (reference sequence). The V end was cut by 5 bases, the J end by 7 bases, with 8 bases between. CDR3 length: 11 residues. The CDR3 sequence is CASSDVGGYTF. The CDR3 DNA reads TGTGCCAGTAGTGATGTCGGTGGCTACACCTTC.

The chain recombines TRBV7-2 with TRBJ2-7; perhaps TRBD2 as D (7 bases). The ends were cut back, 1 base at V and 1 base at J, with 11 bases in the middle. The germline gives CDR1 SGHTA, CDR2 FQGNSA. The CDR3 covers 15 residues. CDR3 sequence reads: CASSLVGGRSYEQYF. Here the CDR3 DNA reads TGTGCCAGCAGCTTAGTCGGGGGGCGATCCTACGAGCAGTACTTC.

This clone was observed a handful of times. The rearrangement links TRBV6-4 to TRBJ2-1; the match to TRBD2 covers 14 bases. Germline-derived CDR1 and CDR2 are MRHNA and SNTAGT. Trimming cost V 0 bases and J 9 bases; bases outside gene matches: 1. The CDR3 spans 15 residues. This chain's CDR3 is CASSDSTSGGAEQFF. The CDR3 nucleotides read TGTGCCAGCAGTGACTCGACTAGCGGGGGGGCTGAGCAGTTCTTC.